The 26 T cell receptor beta chains reported below all come from one sample, sequenced in a study of CD8 T cells in Susac syndrome. Random-hexamer reverse transcription was applied to roughly 0.5 to 1 ug RNA. TCRdb analysed the immunoSEQ multiplex PCR reads with MiXCR anew, one entry per CDR3 protein. The sample consists of about 130,000 distinct CDR3 sequences, around 90% of them appearing once. Material: CD8+ T cells from PBMCs. The receptors stem from a human donor with multiple sclerosis.

This chain joins TRBV3-1 and TRBJ2-1, with D maybe TRBD2 (7 bases). The germline V gene encodes CDR1 LGHDT and CDR2 YNNKEL (reference sequence). The CDR3 extends over 18 amino acids. Trimming pared 0 bases from V and 8 bases from J, leaving 23 bases between. The CDR3 is CASSQDHPLDWGGDEQFF. The CDR3 DNA sequence: TGTGCCAGCAGCCAAGATCACCCACTGGACTGGGGGGGCGATGAGCAGTTCTTC.

This clonotype was seen just once. This chain joins TRBV27 and TRBJ2-3; 14 nucleotides align to TRBD2. Trimming removed 4 bases from V and 4 bases from J; junction bases left unmatched: 4. The CDR3 totals 16 residues. Germline V gene data show CDR1 as MNHEY and CDR2 as SMNVEV (reference sequence). CDR3 amino acids: CASSSRLAGGSDTQYF. CDR3 DNA: TGTGCCAGCAGTTCTCGACTAGCGGGAGGGTCAGATACGCAGTATTTT.

V is TRBV19 and J is TRBJ1-5; no clear D. Germline CDR1 is LNHDA and CDR2 is SQIVND (reference sequence). The V end was cut by 4 bases, the J end by 4 bases, with 14 bases between. CDR3 length: 15 amino acids. The CDR3 is CASSRATEENQPQHF. The CDR3 DNA sequence: TGTGCCAGTAGTAGAGCCACGGAGGAAAATCAGCCCCAGCATTTT.

This chain joins TRBV5-4 and TRBJ2-5; weak D call: TRBD2 (6 bases). V dropped 0 bases and J dropped 0 bases, with 6 bases sitting between them. Germline V gene data show CDR1 as SGHNT and CDR2 as YYREEE (reference sequence). The CDR3 has 14 amino acids. The CDR3 DNA reads as TGTGCCAGCAGCTTGGGACTAGACCAAGAGACCCAGTACTTC. This gives the protein CASSLGLDQETQYF. The full variable domain, completed using reference TRBV5-4 and TRBJ2-5, is ETGVTQSPTHLIKTRGQQVTLRCSSQSGHNTVSWYQQALGQGPQFIFQYYREEENGRGNFPPRFSGLQFPNYSSELNVNALELDDSALYLCASSLGLDQETQYFGPGTRLLVL.

The chain joins TRBV12-3 or TRBV12-4 to TRBJ2-7, with a possible D match to TRBD1 (6 bases). The CDR3 is made up of 14 amino acids. Trimming took 3 bases from V and 2 from J, leaving 11 bases between them. The CDR3 nucleotides read TGTGCCAGCAGTTTGGGGGCGGGCGCCTACGAGCAGTACTTC. Encoded protein: CASSLGAGAYEQYF.

V is TRBV4-2 and J is TRBJ2-6; D unresolved. Germline assignment: CDR1 LGHNA and CDR2 YNFKEQ. This CDR3 contains 16 residues. Trimming stripped 1 base from V and 0 bases from J, with 7 bases between. The CDR3 is CASSQAKSSGANVLTF. CDR3 nucleotides: TGTGCCAGCAGCCAAGCAAAGAGCTCTGGGGCCAACGTCCTGACTTTC.

The chain links TRBV15 to TRBJ2-1; either TRBD1 or TRBD2 may supply D (6 bases each). This CDR3 region has 16 residues. Germline CDR1 and CDR2: LNHNV and YYDKDF (reference sequence). V was clipped by 5 bases and J by 3 bases, with 17 bases between them. The CDR3 here is CATSVGAGSSYNEQFF. CDR3 nucleotide sequence: TGTGCCACCAGCGTGGGGGCCGGGAGTAGCTACAATGAGCAGTTCTTC.

The chain couples TRBV29-1 to TRBJ2-3; either TRBD1 or TRBD2 may supply D (5 bases each). The germline V gene has CDR1 SQVTM and CDR2 ANQGSEA. The CDR3 covers 12 residues. V was cut by 4 bases and J by 6 bases, with 11 bases left in between. In DNA, the CDR3 is TGCAGCGTTGTGTGGGGGATCGATACGCAGTATTTT. Protein sequence: CSVVWGIDTQYF.

CDR3 nucleotides: TGCAGCGCCCGGGACATAACATACGAGCAGTACTTC. As protein: CSARDITYEQYF. The rearrangement uses TRBV29-1 and TRBJ2-7, with D perhaps TRBD1 (6 bases). V was cut by 7 bases and J by 4 bases, with 14 bases left in between. This CDR3 region has 12 residues. Germline V gives CDR1 SQVTM, CDR2 ANQGSEA.

The chain combines TRBV5-6 with TRBJ2-7; perhaps TRBD1 as D (8 bases). Per germline, CDR1 SGHDT and CDR2 YYEEEE. The length of the CDR3 is 18 residues. V was trimmed by 4 bases and J by 1 base, leaving 24 bases between them. In DNA form, the CDR3 reads TGTGCCAGCAGCACGGACAGGGTTGACCCTAGCGGTTCCTACGAGCAGTACTTC. Its protein is CASSTDRVDPSGSYEQYF.

The chain is built from TRBV9 and TRBJ2-5; no firm D call. Per germline, CDR1 SGDLS and CDR2 YYNGEE. CDR3 size: 14 residues. The ends were cut back, 0 bases at V and 2 bases at J, with 8 bases in the middle. Here the CDR3 DNA reads TGTGCCAGCAGCGTAGGTCCATATCAAGAGACCCAGTACTTC. Translated, it gives CASSVGPYQETQYF.

J is TRBJ1-1 and V is TRBV25-1, with D possibly matching TRBD1 (6 bases). In germline, CDR1 is MGHDK, CDR2 SYGVNS. V gave up 4 bases and J gave up 5 bases, with 11 bases separating them. This CDR3 is 13 amino acids long. CDR3: CASSVQGRTEAFF. The CDR3 DNA follows: TGTGCCAGCAGTGTGCAGGGGAGGACTGAAGCTTTCTTT.

The rearrangement links TRBV19 to TRBJ2-1; 13 bases are shared with TRBD2. Looked up from germline, CDR1 is LNHDA and CDR2 is SQIVND (reference sequence). Unmatched junction bases numbered 5, after V lost 5 bases and J lost 7 bases. The CDR3 sequence is 15 residues long. In DNA, the CDR3 is TGTGCCAGTAGTTATGGACTAGCGGGAGAAAATGAGCAGTTCTTC. Amino acids: CASSYGLAGENEQFF.

CDR3 sequence (DNA): TGTGCCAGCAGCTTAGCTGCGCAGCTCCAAGAGACCCAGTACTTC. It is translated as CASSLAAQLQETQYF. The chain uses TRBV7-9 and TRBJ2-5; no definite D call. The germline V gene encodes CDR1 SEHNR and CDR2 FQNEAQ (reference sequence). V was trimmed by 0 bases and J by 1 base, leaving 9 bases between them. The length of the CDR3 is 15 residues.

The chain combines TRBV15 with TRBJ1-2; tentative D call: TRBD1 (5 bases). The CDR3 length is 14 residues. Trimming removed 4 bases at V and 2 bases at J, with 11 bases between. Germline values: CDR1 LNHNV, CDR2 YYDKDF (reference sequence). This chain's CDR3 is CATSIQGVNYGYTF. CDR3 in DNA: TGTGCCACCAGCATCCAAGGGGTGAACTATGGCTACACCTTC. Supplemented by reference TRBV15 and TRBJ1-2, the full variable domain reads DAMVIQNPRYQVTQFGKPVTLSCSQTLNHNVMYWYQQKSSQAPKLLFHYYDKDFNNEADTPDNFQSRRPNTSFCFLDIRSPGLGDTAMYLCATSIQGVNYGYTFGSGTRLTVV.

The chain carries TRBV30 and TRBJ1-2; no firm D call. This CDR3 contains 14 residues. Germline V gives CDR1 GTSNPN, CDR2 SVGIG (reference sequence). Trimming cost V 4 bases and J 4 bases, with 16 bases left between them. DNA of the CDR3: TGTGCCTGGACCGGACCCCCCTTGGGCTATGGCTACACCTTC. The encoded protein is CAWTGPPLGYGYTF.

V usage is TRBV19 and J usage is TRBJ1-1; D perhaps matches TRBD1 (5 bases). Germline assignment: CDR1 LNHDA and CDR2 SQIVND (reference sequence). The germline V and J ends were trimmed by 5 bases and 8 bases, with 21 bases remaining between them. The CDR3 has 15 amino acids. The CDR3 coding sequence is TGTGCCAGTAGTTCTGACATGGACACTCGTTTGGAAGCTTTCTTT. Translating it yields CASSSDMDTRLEAFF.

This chain uses TRBV5-1 with TRBJ1-1; D call uncertain. The CDR3 sequence is 15 residues long. With 2 bases removed from V and 0 bases from J, the gap between germline ends came to 11 bases. Germline CDR1 SGHRS, CDR2 YFSETQ. CDR3 sequence (DNA): TGCGCCAGCAGCTTTTCGGCAGTCATGAACACTGAAGCTTTCTTT. Its translation is CASSFSAVMNTEAFF.

The rearrangement joins TRBV30 to TRBJ2-2; tentatively, D is TRBD1 (6 bases). V lost 1 base to trimming and J lost 6 bases, with 15 bases between them. The CDR3 length is 15 residues. CDR1 and CDR2 (germline): GTSNPN, SVGIG (reference sequence). CDR3 amino acids: CAWSAATGIPGELFF. The CDR3 nucleotides read TGTGCCTGGAGTGCAGCTACAGGGATACCCGGGGAGCTGTTTTTT. Full variable domain (rest looked up from reference TRBV30 and TRBJ2-2): SQTIHQWPATLVQPVGSPLSLECTVEGTSNPNLYWYRQAAGRGLQLLFYSVGIGQISSEVPQNLSASRPQDRQFILSSKKLLLSDSGFYLCAWSAATGIPGELFFGEGSRLTVL.

This sequence joins TRBV27 and TRBJ2-7; 10 bases are a match to TRBD1. Germline values: CDR1 MNHEY, CDR2 SMNVEV (reference sequence). V lost 8 bases to trimming and J lost 0 bases; unmatched junction nucleotides: 13. The CDR3 sequence is 17 residues long. CDR3: CASSLYFRDRGSYEQYF. The CDR3 region has the DNA TGTGCCAGCTCTCTATACTTCCGGGACAGGGGCTCCTACGAGCAGTACTTC.

The chain employs TRBV6-2 or TRBV6-3 and TRBJ2-5; D gene unclear. The germline V gene has CDR1 MNHEY and CDR2 SVGEGT. V was cut by 6 bases and J by 3 bases, with 11 bases left in between. The CDR3 length is 13 residues. The CDR3 reads CASRGGGEETQYF. In DNA form, the CDR3 reads TGTGCCAGCAGGGGTGGCGGCGAAGAGACCCAGTACTTC.

The V gene is TRBV4-2, the J gene TRBJ2-1; TRBD2 matches 10 bases. The CDR3 contains 15 residues. Germline-derived CDR1 and CDR2 are LGHNA and YNFKEQ. V lost 4 bases to trimming and J lost 7 bases; unmatched junction nucleotides: 7. This chain's CDR3 is CASSRLAGSGNEQFF. As DNA, the CDR3 is TGTGCCAGCAGCCGACTAGCGGGTTCGGGGAATGAGCAGTTCTTC.

The V call is TRBV9, the J call TRBJ2-4, with TRBD2 matching over 7 bases. V trimming: 0 bases; J trimming: 8 bases; junction bases outside the gene matches: 14. The CDR3 is 17 amino acids. Germline CDR1 is SGDLS and CDR2 is YYNGEE. CDR3 nucleotides: TGTGCCAGCAGCGTAGATGGGAGCGGGGAGGTCCTAGACATTCAGTACTTC. It yields the protein CASSVDGSGEVLDIQYF.

The genes are TRBV29-1 and TRBJ2-1; 7 nucleotides agree with TRBD1. Germline CDR1 is SQVTM and CDR2 is ANQGSEA. V lost 7 bases, J lost 4 bases, and 10 bases stayed unmatched. CDR3 length equals 14 residues. The CDR3 coding sequence is TGCAGCGCCCCCGCTGGACAGGTATACAATGAGCAGTTCTTC. It is translated as CSAPAGQVYNEQFF.

Concerning this clonotype itself: At one end the junction does not follow the germline gene, possibly because of a read error. J is TRBJ2-3 and V is TRBV28; 8 bases line up with TRBD2. CDR3 length equals 14 residues. Germline V gives CDR1 MDHEN, CDR2 SYDVKM. The CDR3 sequence is CASSLSGSTDTQYF. The CDR3 region has the DNA TGTGCCAGCAGTTTGAGCGGGAGCACTGATACGCAGTATTTT.

J is TRBJ1-1 and V is TRBV19, with D possibly TRBD1 on 5 matching bases. The CDR3 extends over 13 amino acids. In germline, CDR1 is LNHDA, CDR2 SQIVND (reference sequence). Trimming pared 5 bases from V and 8 bases from J, leaving 15 bases between. The CDR3 coding sequence is TGTGCCAGTAGTTTATTCGGGGCTGGCGAAGCTTTCTTT. Amino acid sequence: CASSLFGAGEAFF.